This T cell receptor (beta chain) was found in a study of T cell changes during pregnancy in multiple sclerosis. Profiled with immunoSEQ multiplex PCR; TCRdb holds only in-frame clones, not every one. The sample shows tens of thousands of clones, roughly 90% of them seen only once. This clonotype originated in a female donor in good health, enrolled as a control in a pregnancy study. The sequencing here drew on peripheral blood, taken in the first trimester of pregnancy.

The CDR3 sequence: CASSYAGTTGYGYTF. In nucleotides, the CDR3 is TGTGCCAGCAGTTACGCCGGGACAACAGGCTATGGCTACACCTTC. The chain is built from TRBV6-5 and TRBJ1-2; the D gene is possibly TRBD1 (6 bases). Germline V gene lookup returns CDR1 MNHEY and CDR2 SVGAGI. V was trimmed by 2 bases and J by 4 bases, leaving 14 bases between them. The CDR3 is 15 residues long.